This entry lists 8 T cell receptor beta chains sequenced from one sample in a study of tumor and adjacent non-tumor tissue in lung cancer. This sample's RNA came from whole unsorted tissue. Distant lung tissue was collected more than 3 cm away from the tumor edge. Three rounds of nested PCR, following a modified ARM-PCR protocol, produced the TCRbeta library. TCRdb ran MiXCR on the multiplex PCR reads and lists one entry per CDR3 protein. In the table there are about 110,000 distinct CDR3 sequences, 60% to 65% of which are singletons. Sequenced input: distant non-tumor lung tissue. The receptors were sampled from a man aged 55 to 70 with non-small cell lung cancer.

A remark on this clonotype: A much larger clone differs from this one at a single base, so this may be a read error. Likely a read error: the CDR3 ends without its conserved phenylalanine or tryptophan. CDR3 amino acids: CATLSDRGGEKLFY. Here the CDR3 DNA reads TGTGCCACCCTTTCCGACAGGGGAGGTGAAAAACTGTTTTAT. V usage is TRBV28 and J usage is TRBJ1-4; 8 bases map to TRBD1. The germline gives CDR1 MDHEN, CDR2 SYDVKM. There are 14 residues in the CDR3. V trimming: 10 bases; J trimming: 7 bases; junction bases outside the gene matches: 11.

Points on this clonotype: A read error may explain this, as a much larger clone is one base away. This rearrangement joins TRBV13 to TRBJ2-1; 7 bases align to TRBD1. The J segment lost 8 bases and the V segment lost 5 bases, leaving 12 bases of the junction unmatched. This CDR3 contains 15 residues. CDR1 PRHDT and CDR2 FYEKMQ come from the germline V gene (reference sequence). The CDR3 nucleotides read TGTGCCAGCAGCCTTACGGGACAGACTCGCGATGAGCAGTTCTTC. This translates into CASSLTGQTRDEQFF.

Turning to this clonotype: Since the CDR3 does not end with the conserved phenylalanine or tryptophan, this likely comes from a read error. The chain couples TRBV11-2 to TRBJ2-1; D remains unclear. From germline, CDR1 is SGHAT and CDR2 FQNNGV. The V gene lost 5 bases and the J gene lost 8 bases, with 19 bases spanning the gap. This CDR3 contains 15 residues. The CDR3 DNA follows: TGTGCCAGCAGCCGTCGACCAACGGCAAGGGATGAGCAGTTCCTC. It encodes CASSRRPTARDEQFL.

This clonotype was found a few times. One end of the junction is discordant with germline, which a read error may explain. The V call is TRBV6-2 or TRBV6-3, the J call TRBJ2-7; no firm D call. Germline V CDR1 and CDR2: MNHEY, SVGEGT. The CDR3 totals 13 residues. CDR3 coding DNA: TGTGCCAGCAGTGACCCGATGACCTACGGGCAGTACTTC. Protein sequence: CASSDPMTYGQYF.

A note on this clonotype: One end of the junction is discordant with germline, which a read error may explain. The rearrangement uses TRBV28 and TRBJ2-7, with TRBD2 as a possible D gene (6 bases). The CDR3 extends over 14 amino acids. The germline V gene encodes CDR1 MDHEN and CDR2 SYDVKM. The DNA of the CDR3 is TGTGCCAGCAAGCGAGGAGGGAGCTCCTACGTGCAGTACTTC. Protein: CASKRGGSSYVQYF.

With regard to this clonotype: This sequence may be a read error, since a much larger clone differs from it by one base. The chain has TRBV7-9 and TRBJ2-3, with D tentatively TRBD2 (5 bases). CDR1 is SEHNR, CDR2 FQNEAQ, per germline (reference sequence). V was cut by 5 bases and J by 6 bases, with 18 bases left in between. This CDR3 has 15 residues. The CDR3 nucleotides read TGTGCCAGCAGCGTTAGCCCCGGAGAGGGTGATACGCAGTATTTT. It encodes CASSVSPGEGDTQYF.

To note about this clonotype: This is likely a read error, given that the CDR3 carries no conserved phenylalanine or tryptophan at its end. The V gene is TRBV4-3, the J gene TRBJ2-7; 10 bases line up with TRBD2. V was clipped by 10 bases and J by 4 bases; unmatched bases: 16. The CDR3 loop spans 16 amino acids. Germline CDR1 and CDR2: LGHNA and YSLEER. CDR3 loop: CANSQGQASGSYEQYL. In nucleotides, the CDR3 is TGCGCCAATAGCCAAGGTCAGGCTAGCGGGAGTTACGAGCAGTACCTC.

This clonotype has only a few counts. The CDR3 does not end in the conserved phenylalanine or tryptophan, so this is likely a read error. The V call is TRBV30, the J call TRBJ2-7, with D perhaps TRBD1 or TRBD2 (5 bases each). V dropped 2 bases and J dropped 6 bases, with 8 bases sitting between them. This CDR3 comprises 11 residues. In germline, CDR1 is GTSNPN, CDR2 SVGIG (reference sequence). The CDR3 region has the DNA TGTGCCTGGAGTCCCGGGGCCGAGCAGTACTCC. Translation gives CAWSPGAEQYS.